This T cell receptor beta chain was captured in a study of cytomegalovirus exposure and HLA in healthy donors. J was trimmed by 6 bases and V by 2 bases; bases with no gene match: 7. CDR3 length: 16 amino acids. Germline-derived CDR1 and CDR2 are KGHSH and LQKENI. The PCR had 60 Vbeta and 13 Jbeta primers. Libraries were prepared by immunoSEQ multiplex PCR; TCRdb keeps only in-frame clonotypes and omits some of them. This sample yields over 200,000 clones, of which 80% to 90% are seen a single time; approximately 1% belongs to the top ten. The sequenced material came from PBMCs. The origin of this receptor is a woman between 18 and 29 years old in good health and CMV-seronegative. This chain links TRBV18 with TRBJ2-7, with TRBD2 matching over 13 bases. CDR3 coding DNA: TGTGCCAGCTCACCAAATGGGACTAGCGGGGATTTCGAGCAGTACTTC. It specifies CASSPNGTSGDFEQYF.